This T cell receptor (beta chain) was obtained from a study of early T cells in non-severe SARS-CoV-2 infection. Study background: The study sequenced bulk RNA from unsorted whole blood, with chains unpaired.

Study-level results: CD4 and private specificities were missed by VDJdb matching, which favored anti-spike CD8 responses.

Separate cDNA molecules each had unique molecular identifiers attached to them. TCRdb itself ran the 5' RACE reads through MiXCR, one entry per CDR3 protein. This sample has fewer than 110,000 distinct CDR3 sequences; approximately 12% occur once, and the top ten carry more than 6.5%. Germline CDR1 reads MDHEN; CDR2 reads SYDVKM. This CDR3 is 17 amino acids long. Losses at the gene ends were 6 bases for V and 9 bases for J; bases not matched to a gene: 17. With respect to this clonotype: Its antigen is unknown.

Sequencing was performed on whole blood. The chain employs TRBV28 and TRBJ2-1; TRBD2 agrees at 10 bases. This receptor was obtained from an adult who was a healthcare worker with PCR-confirmed SARS-CoV-2 infection or an uninfected control (not recorded which). The CDR3 sequence is CASRPRTPSGRTTEQFF. The CDR3 coding sequence is TGTGCCAGCAGGCCCCGAACCCCTAGCGGGAGAACGACTGAGCAGTTCTTC.